Below, 32 T cell receptor beta chains from the same sample are listed, as sequenced in a study of blood T cell repertoires in COVID-19. Clones were read by immunoSEQ multiplex PCR, and TCRdb kept only the in-frame ones, dropping some. The data contain some 200,000 clones, 80% to 90% of them singletons. Sequenced sample: peripheral blood. These receptors were collected from an older man with acute or convalescent COVID-19.

This chain joins TRBV25-1 and TRBJ1-6, with D hard to call. The CDR3 has 15 residues. CDR1 MGHDK and CDR2 SYGVNS come from the germline V gene. V gave up 0 bases and J gave up 7 bases, with 10 bases separating them. As DNA, the CDR3 is TGTGCCAGCAGTGAATACTCACGAGGCAATTCACCCCTCCACTTT. Translating it yields CASSEYSRGNSPLHF.

The chain links TRBV28 to TRBJ2-6; the D gene is possibly TRBD1 (5 bases). Germline V gene sequence: CDR1 MDHEN, CDR2 SYDVKM. Deletions cut 4 bases from V and 1 base from J, with 8 bases between. The CDR3 length is 15 residues. The chain's CDR3 is CASSSDTSGANVLTF. The CDR3 coding sequence is TGTGCCAGCAGTTCGGACACTTCTGGGGCCAACGTCCTGACTTTC.

This chain joins TRBV30 and TRBJ2-3; the match to TRBD2 covers 10 bases. Trimming at V came to 3 bases and at J to 4 bases, leaving 7 bases not matched to a gene. The germline V gene encodes CDR1 GTSNPN and CDR2 SVGIG (reference sequence). There are 15 residues in the CDR3. CDR3 in amino acids: CAWRLLAGASDTQYF. The CDR3 DNA sequence: TGTGCCTGGAGGCTCCTAGCGGGAGCCTCAGATACGCAGTATTTT.

The gene calls are TRBV5-1 and TRBJ2-3; D possibly corresponds to TRBD2 (5 bases). The V and J ends lost 1 base and 5 bases respectively, with 11 bases between them. Germline values: CDR1 SGHRS, CDR2 YFSETQ. The CDR3 totals 14 residues. CDR3 nucleotides: TGCGCCAGCAGCTTGACGGTAGCGAGAGATACGCAGTATTTT. It is translated as CASSLTVARDTQYF.

The CDR3 spells CASRGQGGNQPQHF. The CDR3 DNA sequence: TGTGCCAGCAGGGGACAGGGTGGCAATCAGCCCCAGCATTTT. The V call is TRBV25-1, the J call TRBJ1-5; 9 positions match TRBD1. V was pared by 6 bases and J by 2 bases, with 2 bases of the junction left unmatched. CDR3 length: 14 residues. Germline values: CDR1 MGHDK, CDR2 SYGVNS.

This chain uses TRBV7-8 with TRBJ1-1, with D tentatively TRBD1 (6 bases). With 2 bases removed from V and 8 bases from J, the gap between germline ends came to 12 bases. The CDR3 consists of 13 residues. The germline V gene encodes CDR1 SGHVS and CDR2 FQNEAQ. The CDR3: CASSLYIGTEAFF. CDR3 coding DNA: TGTGCCAGCAGCTTATATATCGGGACAGAAGCTTTCTTT.

V gene TRBV19 combines with J gene TRBJ1-3; D may be TRBD1 (5 bases). Germline values: CDR1 LNHDA, CDR2 SQIVND (reference sequence). Deletions cut 6 bases from V and 0 bases from J, with 18 bases between. The CDR3 is 17 amino acids. The DNA for the CDR3 is TGTGCCAGTAGCCAAAAGAAACAGGACCTCTCTGGAAACACCATATATTTT. Protein product: CASSQKKQDLSGNTIYF.

About this clone itself: The sample has other DNA sequences that encode this CDR3 too. CDR3 nucleotide sequence: TGTGCCACCAGTGATTTTAGCGGCTACGAGCAGTACTTC. Its protein is CATSDFSGYEQYF. The genes are TRBV24-1 and TRBJ2-7, with D maybe TRBD2 (6 bases). Trimming took off 1 base at V and 3 bases at J, with 6 bases between the two ends. This CDR3 spans 13 amino acids. Germline CDR1 KGHDR, CDR2 SFDVKD.

This rearrangement joins TRBV7-3 to TRBJ2-3, with D uncertain. V was shortened by 4 bases and J by 6 bases, with 11 bases between the two germline ends. CDR1 is SGHTA and CDR2 is FQGTGA in the germline V gene. The CDR3 is 13 amino acids. CDR3 sequence (DNA): TGTGCCAGCAGCTACTCGCCCGGGGATACGCAGTATTTT. Protein product: CASSYSPGDTQYF.

The rearrangement uses TRBV6-5 and TRBJ2-1; TRBD2 might be the D (7 bases). Germline V lookup: CDR1 MNHEY, CDR2 SVGAGI. V shed 4 bases and J shed 7 bases, with 17 bases lying between them. This CDR3 contains 15 residues. The CDR3 sequence: CASSWGGQNENEQFF. DNA of the CDR3: TGTGCCAGCAGTTGGGGGGGGCAGAACGAGAATGAGCAGTTCTTC.

This sequence joins TRBV28 and TRBJ2-1, with 9 bases that match TRBD1. Germline CDR1 and CDR2: MDHEN and SYDVKM. The CDR3 extends over 17 amino acids. Germline trimming cut 4 bases from V and 0 bases from J; bases unmatched to any gene: 7. In DNA, the CDR3 is TGTGCCAGCAGTTCCTCCGGGACAGGGAGCTCCTACAATGAGCAGTTCTTC. Encoded protein: CASSSSGTGSSYNEQFF.

This clone was picked up a small number of times. The J gene is TRBJ2-1, the V gene TRBV9, with 7 nucleotides matching TRBD2. The CDR3 has 15 amino acids. V shed 2 bases, J shed 4 bases, and the junction held 6 bases outside the gene matches. Germline CDR1 SGDLS, CDR2 YYNGEE. The CDR3 sequence is CASSVSLAAYNEQFF. CDR3 nucleotide sequence: TGTGCCAGCAGCGTGTCGCTAGCGGCGTACAATGAGCAGTTCTTC.

The chain combines TRBV7-2 with TRBJ2-3, with D maybe TRBD2 (5 bases). The V end was cut by 1 base, the J end by 4 bases, with 9 bases between. The CDR3 is 14 residues long. CDR1 and CDR2 from the germline V gene are SGHTA and FQGNSA. The CDR3, as DNA: TGTGCCAGCAGCTTAGAGCGGAGCCCAGATACGCAGTATTTT. This sequence encodes CASSLERSPDTQYF.

The chain couples TRBV11-2 to TRBJ1-4; D unresolved. The germline V and J ends were trimmed by 4 bases and 4 bases, with 13 bases remaining between them. This CDR3 region has 15 residues. Germline-derived CDR1 and CDR2 are SGHAT and FQNNGV. CDR3 in DNA: TGTGCCAGCAGCTCCGCGGGGAGCCTTAATGAAAAACTGTTTTTT. It specifies CASSSAGSLNEKLFF.

The chain is built from TRBV6-6 and TRBJ1-2; 9 nucleotides line up with TRBD1. V gave up 3 bases and J gave up 6 bases; unmatched junction bases: 5. The CDR3 runs 14 residues. Germline V gene sequence: CDR1 MNHNY, CDR2 SVGAGI (reference sequence). The CDR3 region is CASSYYRGLNGYTF. CDR3 coding DNA: TGTGCCAGCAGTTATTACAGGGGGCTCAATGGCTACACCTTC.

The J gene is TRBJ2-6, the V gene TRBV18; 7 bases agree with TRBD1. The CDR3 runs 16 residues. The ends lost 6 bases at V and 3 bases at J; junction bases unmatched: 8. Germline CDR1 is KGHSH and CDR2 is LQKENI. As DNA, the CDR3 is TGTGCCAGCTCCCAGACAGGGTTTGGTGGGGCCAACGTCCTGACTTTC. Protein sequence: CASSQTGFGGANVLTF.

This chain joins TRBV6-5 and TRBJ2-7, with D maybe TRBD1 (6 bases). V dropped 4 bases and J dropped 4 bases, with 14 bases sitting between them. Germline CDR1 MNHEY, CDR2 SVGAGI. The CDR3 length is 14 residues. The DNA for the CDR3 is TGTGCCAGCAGTTCCACCAGGGGACCTTACGAGCAGTACTTC. Translating gives CASSSTRGPYEQYF.

This chain's CDR3 is CASSTRDRGRVNTEAFF. The CDR3, as DNA: TGTGCCAGCAGTACCCGGGACAGGGGGCGAGTGAACACTGAAGCTTTCTTT. V gene TRBV27 combines with J gene TRBJ1-1; 12 bases align to TRBD1. Germline V lookup: CDR1 MNHEY, CDR2 SMNVEV (reference sequence). V was clipped by 5 bases and J by 0 bases; unmatched bases: 7. The CDR3 has 17 amino acids.

This chain links TRBV30 with TRBJ1-2; 10 bases are shared with TRBD1. Trimming cost V 4 bases and J 7 bases; bases outside gene matches: 6. From germline, CDR1 is GTSNPN and CDR2 SVGIG (reference sequence). The CDR3 covers 13 residues. In nucleotides, the CDR3 is TGTGCCTGGACGGGGAGGACAGGGGGTGGCTACACCTTC. This codes for CAWTGRTGGGYTF.

The chain recombines TRBV18 with TRBJ2-7; maybe TRBD1 (6 bases). The CDR3 consists of 14 residues. Germline lookup yields CDR1 KGHSH and CDR2 LQKENI. V was clipped by 3 bases and J by 2 bases, with 11 bases between them. The CDR3 reads CASSPQGHPYEQYF. The CDR3 coding sequence is TGTGCCAGCTCACCCCAGGGGCATCCCTACGAGCAGTACTTC.

In this sample, this clone turned up once. The rearrangement links TRBV29-1 to TRBJ2-7; unclear D gene. The CDR3 is 11 amino acids. V gave up 7 bases and J gave up 5 bases, with 12 bases separating them. Per the germline V gene, CDR1 is SQVTM and CDR2 is ANQGSEA. CDR3 DNA sequence: TGCAGCGGCGGCCCAGAAGACGAGCAGTACGTC. This sequence encodes CSGGPEDEQYV.

The rearrangement uses TRBV7-2 and TRBJ2-7, with 10 bases that match TRBD2. Germline V gives CDR1 SGHTA, CDR2 FQGNSA. The trim removed 1 base at V and 2 bases at J, leaving 5 bases unmatched. CDR3 length: 16 amino acids. The CDR3 spells CASSLGTSGATYEQYF. The CDR3 DNA follows: TGTGCCAGCAGCTTAGGTACTAGCGGGGCAACCTACGAGCAGTACTTC.

This rearrangement joins TRBV29-1 to TRBJ2-5, with 13 bases matching TRBD2. The V gene end was trimmed by 7 bases and the J gene end by 8 bases; junction bases not matched to a gene: 7. Germline values: CDR1 SQVTM, CDR2 ANQGSEA. This CDR3 is built from 13 residues. The CDR3 is CSGRGLAGETQYF. The CDR3 DNA is TGCAGCGGGCGTGGACTAGCGGGAGAAACCCAGTACTTC. The full variable domain, completed using reference TRBV29-1 and TRBJ2-5, is SAVISQKPSRDICQRGTSLTIQCQVDSQVTMMFWYRQQPGQSLTLIATANQGSEATYESGFVIDKFPISRPNLTFSTLTVSNMSPEDSSIYLCSGRGLAGETQYFGPGTRLLVL.

The rearrangement joins TRBV15 to TRBJ2-4; TRBD1 matches at 9 bases. V dropped 3 bases and J dropped 3; count of bases not matched to a gene: 9. Germline-derived CDR1 and CDR2 are LNHNV and YYDKDF (reference sequence). The CDR3 runs 17 residues. The CDR3 protein is CATSSGNRGQDKNIQYF. Written as DNA, the CDR3 is TGTGCCACCAGCAGTGGGAACAGGGGGCAGGACAAAAACATTCAGTACTTC.

This rearrangement joins TRBV7-2 to TRBJ2-1; 10 bases map to TRBD1. Germline V gene lookup returns CDR1 SGHTA and CDR2 FQGNSA. Trimming removed 3 bases from V and 9 bases from J; junction bases left unmatched: 17. This CDR3 is 18 amino acids long. The chain's CDR3 is CASSFQLSGTGEMGEQFF. The DNA of the CDR3 is TGTGCCAGCAGCTTTCAACTGTCCGGGACAGGGGAAATGGGTGAGCAGTTCTTC.

This rearrangement joins TRBV12-3 or TRBV12-4 to TRBJ2-2; D gene uncertain. The germline V and J ends were trimmed by 3 bases and 8 bases, with 4 bases remaining between them. The CDR3 length is 11 residues. The CDR3 region is CASSFLGELFF. The CDR3 bases are TGTGCCAGCAGTTTCCTAGGGGAGCTGTTTTTT.

In the case of this clone: The junction departs from the called germline gene at one end, perhaps through a read error. The chain couples TRBV7-7 to TRBJ2-1, with 9 bases identical to TRBD2. The length of the CDR3 is 15 residues. CDR1 SSHAT and CDR2 FNYEAQ come from the germline V gene (reference sequence). The CDR3 DNA is TGTGCTAGCAGCTTAGCGGGAGTCCCTGGCAATGAGCAGTTCTTC. The encoded protein is CASSLAGVPGNEQFF.

This sequence joins TRBV18 and TRBJ2-7; D uncertain. The CDR3 is 13 residues long. The V and J ends lost 4 bases and 0 bases respectively, with 7 bases between them. From germline, CDR1 is KGHSH and CDR2 LQKENI. The CDR3 coding sequence is TGTGCCAGCTCACTACAGCCCTCCTACGAGCAGTACGTC. It yields the protein CASSLQPSYEQYV.

CDR3 DNA sequence: TGTGCCAGTAGCTCGGGACACGGAGCAGCCTACGAGCAGTACTTC. Encoded protein: CASSSGHGAAYEQYF. The rearrangement uses TRBV19 and TRBJ2-7; tentatively, D is TRBD1 (6 bases). The germline CDR1 and CDR2 sequences are LNHDA and SQIVND (reference sequence). CDR3 length: 15 residues. Trimming removed 6 bases from V and 2 bases from J, with 17 bases in between.

The chain links TRBV6-2 or TRBV6-3 to TRBJ2-2; no clear D gene. Germline values: CDR1 MNHEY, CDR2 SVGEGT. V dropped 3 bases and J dropped 5 bases, with 10 bases sitting between them. The CDR3 runs 14 residues. CDR3 sequence: CASSYRSGTGELFF. The CDR3 DNA sequence: TGTGCCAGCAGTTATCGGTCCGGGACCGGGGAGCTGTTTTTT.

The V call is TRBV19, the J call TRBJ2-1; 11 positions agree with TRBD2. J lost 5 bases, V lost 8 bases, and 17 bases had no gene match. CDR3 size: 18 residues. In germline, CDR1 is LNHDA, CDR2 SQIVND (reference sequence). The CDR3 DNA sequence: TGTGCCAGTTCCCCAAATTTAATACTAGCGGGAGCCCACAATGAGCAGTTCTTC. It yields the protein CASSPNLILAGAHNEQFF.

This clone came up a few times. V and J are TRBV5-1 and TRBJ2-3, with TRBD2 matching 7 bases. Germline V CDR1 and CDR2: SGHRS, YFSETQ. Unmatched junction bases numbered 9, after V lost 0 bases and J lost 5 bases. The CDR3 is made up of 16 amino acids. The CDR3 loop reads CASSLGAPSGLDTQYF. The CDR3, as DNA: TGCGCCAGCAGCTTGGGAGCGCCTAGCGGATTAGATACGCAGTATTTT. Full variable domain (remainder filled in from reference TRBV5-1 and TRBJ2-3): KAGVTQTPRYLIKTRGQQVTLSCSPISGHRSVSWYQQTPGQGLQFLFEYFSETQRNKGNFPGRFSGRQFSNSRSEMNVSTLELGDSALYLCASSLGAPSGLDTQYFGPGTRLTVL.